Included here is one TCR beta chain sequence, with context. Its specificity is not known. This specimen comes from a study of breast tumors, draining lymph nodes, adjacent tissues. TCRdb processed the multiplex PCR reads anew with MiXCR; each CDR3 protein has one entry. The sample gives some 66,000 distinct CDR3 sequences, around 60% of which show up once; roughly 20% is in the top ten. Regarding the study as a whole: Data fit most tumor T cells coming from lymph node, expanding in tumor.

V lost 2 bases and J 2 bases, leaving 10 bases between the germline ends. The CDR3 has 15 residues. The V gene's germline CDR1 is MNHGY and CDR2 SVAAGI. The chain links TRBV6-9 to TRBJ1-5; no clear D gene. The source material was breast tumor tissue. The TCR sequence derives from a female donor with breast cancer. Some clones in this sample may be carry-over from other donors' samples. CDR3 DNA sequence: TGTGCCAGCAGTTATACGGGAGAGGGCAATCAGCCCCAGCATTTT. Its protein product is CASSYTGEGNQPQHF.